A selection of T cell receptor beta chains follows, all from one sample in a study of cytomegalovirus exposure and HLA in healthy donors. TCRdb's copy holds only in-frame clones and misses some; the assay was immunoSEQ multiplex PCR. This sample carries a few hundred thousand clones, approximately 70% of them seen once, and the ten largest clones take 1.8%. What was sequenced was PBMCs. These receptors all come from a young woman in good health and CMV-seronegative. Both conserved end residues are part of each CDR3. The D gene is left open where the match is weak. The size of a clone is reported for some rows only, either as once, few or many, or as a class for expanded clones.

j_gene	abundance	v_gene	d_gene	CDR3aa	CDR3nt
TRBJ1-1	NA	TRBV7-9	TRBD1	CSSSPRTGESFF	TGTTCCAGCAGCCCCCGGACAGGGGAGTCTTTCTTT
TRBJ1-6	NA	TRBV11-2	NA	CASSLDRGSPLHF	TGTGCCAGCAGCTTAGATCGTGGCTCACCCCTCCACTTT
TRBJ1-3	NA	TRBV5-6	TRBD1	CASSLADRGNTIYF	TGTGCCAGCAGCTTGGCGGACAGGGGAAACACCATATATTTT
TRBJ1-1	NA	TRBV19	TRBD1	CASCAGGEAFF	TGTGCCAGTTGCGCAGGGGGTGAAGCTTTCTTT
TRBJ2-7	NA	TRBV19	TRBD1	CDSSLLPGQGTFYEQYF	TGTGACAGTAGTCTACTACCGGGACAGGGTACCTTCTACGAGCAGTACTTC
TRBJ1-6	few	TRBV5-4	NA	CASSLDRNENSPLHF	TGTGCCAGCAGCTTGGACAGAAATGAGAATTCACCCCTCCACTTT
TRBJ2-1	once	TRBV6-6	TRBD2	CASSYSSGSNEQFF	TGTGCCAGCAGTTATAGTAGCGGGAGCAATGAGCAGTTCTTC
TRBJ2-2	NA	TRBV30	NA	CAWSRRDLNTGELFF	TGTGCCTGGAGTAGGAGAGATCTGAACACCGGGGAGCTGTTTTTT
TRBJ2-1	NA	TRBV9	TRBD2	CASSVDAGLAHNEQFF	TGTGCCAGCAGCGTAGACGCGGGACTAGCGCACAATGAGCAGTTCTTC
TRBJ1-5	NA	TRBV19	NA	CASSLSQNSNQPQHF	TGTGCCAGTAGCCTGTCACAGAATAGCAATCAGCCCCAGCATTTT
TRBJ2-1	NA	TRBV6-1	TRBD2	CASSEGGTYNEQFF	TGTGCCAGCAGTGAGGGGGGGACCTACAATGAGCAGTTCTTC
TRBJ2-1	NA	TRBV6-1	NA	CASSEQGGDNEQFF	TGTGCCAGCTCCGAGCAGGGCGGGGACAATGAGCAGTTCTTC
TRBJ2-3	NA	TRBV6-1	NA	CASSPVSTDTQYF	TGTGCCAGCAGCCCAGTGAGCACAGATACGCAGTATTTT